This T cell receptor beta chain was documented in a study of blood T cell repertoires in COVID-19. On the study more broadly: Collection of acute and convalescent COVID-19 samples took place in the United States, Italy and Spain.

The CDR3 sequence is 15 residues long. V was clipped by 2 bases and J by 6 bases; unmatched bases: 5. Germline V gene lookup returns CDR1 SGHRS and CDR2 YFSETQ. Authors' methods: Nucleated cell number was recorded as an estimate derived from reference gene primer amplification. Clones were sequenced by immunoSEQ multiplex PCR, and TCRdb holds only the in-frame ones, with some missing. V and J calls and clone size are those listed in that table; D and trimming were worked out from the DNA. The sample holds about 160,000 clones, around 93% seen once. This chain connects TRBV5-1 to TRBJ2-1; TRBD1 agrees at 10 bases. The sequence derives from a woman in her forties or fifties with acute or convalescent COVID-19. Sequenced material: peripheral blood. CDR3 in amino acids: CASSFMTGGPNEQFF. The DNA of the CDR3 is TGCGCCAGCAGCTTTATGACAGGGGGCCCCAATGAGCAGTTCTTC.